These T cell receptor beta chains were read from a single sample in a study of OX40 agonist ivuxolimab in advanced cancers. Assay used: immunoSEQ multiplex PCR; TCRdb lists only in-frame clones, some missing. The sample consists of some 80,000 clones, 87% of them appearing once. Sequencing was performed on CD4+ or CD8+ T cells sorted from blood, taken in a trial of the OX40 agonist ivuxolimab. The receptors derive from an adult with an advanced solid tumor such as melanoma, head and neck, liver or kidney cancer. Both conserved end residues are part of each CDR3. The D gene is left open where the match is weak. The listing skips clone size in some rows; elsewhere it reads once, few, many or a size class.

j_gene | d_gene | v_gene | abundance | CDR3nt | CDR3aa
TRBJ1-5 | . | TRBV5-6 | . | TGTGCCAGCAGCTTGTTTACAGGGATGTTTCAGCAGCCCCAGCATTTT | CASSLFTGMFQQPQHF
TRBJ2-7 | . | TRBV27 | . | TGTGCCAGCAGTTTAAGCACCCAAGGCTACGAGCAGTACTTC | CASSLSTQGYEQYF
TRBJ2-3 | TRBD2 | TRBV7-8 | . | TGTGCCAGCAGCTTAACCGGGACTAGGGCTAAAGATACGCAGTATTTT | CASSLTGTRAKDTQYF
TRBJ1-1 | . | TRBV6-5 | . | TGTGCCAGCAGTTATTCACGTAGGACTGAAGCTTTCTTT | CASSYSRRTEAFF
TRBJ1-2 | TRBD1 | TRBV2 | . | TGTGCCAGCAGGACCCGGACAGGGGGGAACTATGGCTACACCTTC | CASRTRTGGNYGYTF
TRBJ2-5 | TRBD2 | TRBV5-8 | . | TGTGCCAGCAGCTTGGAGCGACTAGCGGGGGGACAGACCCAGTACTTC | CASSLERLAGGQTQYF
TRBJ2-5 | TRBD1 | TRBV7-3 | . | TGTGCCAGCAGTACAGGGGGCCAAGAGACCCAGTACTTC | CASSTGGQETQYF
TRBJ1-5 | TRBD1 | TRBV10-3 | . | TGTGCCATCTCCAGAGGCAGGGGGGAAAATCAGCCCCAGCATTTT | CAISRGRGENQPQHF
TRBJ2-5 | TRBD2 | TRBV15 | . | TGTGCCACCAGCAGAGACTTGGTTATAGCGGGAGCCCAAGAGACCCAGTACTTC | CATSRDLVIAGAQETQYF
TRBJ2-2 | . | TRBV7-6 | . | TGTGCCAGCAGCCCTAGACAGGCTAACACCGGGGAGCTGTTTTTT | CASSPRQANTGELFF
TRBJ1-2 | . | TRBV6-5 | . | TGTGCCAGCAGTGCCAGGGACTATGGCTACACCTTC | CASSARDYGYTF
TRBJ2-3 | TRBD1 | TRBV19 | . | TGTGCCAGCCGGGACAGAGGCACAGATACGCAGTATTTT | CASRDRGTDTQYF
TRBJ2-2 | . | TRBV19 | . | TGTGCCAGTAGTATAGCCGCGAGAGCGGCCGGGGAGCTGTTTTTT | CASSIAARAAGELFF
TRBJ2-3 | . | TRBV6-1 | . | TGTGCCAGCACGGACCCGGATACGCAGTATTTT | CASTDPDTQYF
TRBJ1-1 | . | TRBV28 | . | TGTGCCAGCAGTTTGGAAAAGCATAGACAGGAAGCTTTCTTT | CASSLEKHRQEAFF
TRBJ1-4 | . | TRBV29-1 | . | TGCAGCGTCCTCCAGGGGTCGGGGGAAAAACTGTTTTTT | CSVLQGSGEKLFF
TRBJ2-1 | TRBD2 | TRBV28 | . | TGTGCCAGCAGTTTATCCGAAGTTGGGCAAGCGGGAGATTATTACAATGAGCAGTTCTTC | CASSLSEVGQAGDYYNEQFF
TRBJ1-3 | . | TRBV7-6 | . | TGTGCCAGCAGCTCCAACTCTGGAAACACCATATATTTT | CASSSNSGNTIYF
TRBJ1-6 | . | TRBV27 | . | TGTGCCAGCAGTCCATTGGGGGGGCCCCTCCACTTT | CASSPLGGPLHF
TRBJ2-1 | TRBD1 | TRBV29-1 | . | TGCAGCGTTGAAGGATGGGACAGGGGGAGCAATGAGCAGTTCTTC | CSVEGWDRGSNEQFF
TRBJ1-3 | . | TRBV30 | . | TGTGCCTGGAGTCCCAGGGGAAACACCATATATTTT | CAWSPRGNTIYF
TRBJ1-3 | . | TRBV5-6 | few | TGTGCCAGCAGCCGGGGATCACCTGGAAACACCATATATTTT | CASSRGSPGNTIYF
TRBJ1-4 | . | TRBV25-1 | . | TGTGCCAGCAGTGAACATTCTCCAACTAATGAAAAACTGTTTTTT | CASSEHSPTNEKLFF
TRBJ2-3 | . | TRBV27 | . | TGTGCCAGCAGTTTCGCCCAGGGGCGTAGGGGTTTTCCAGATACGCAGTATTTT | CASSFAQGRRGFPDTQYF
TRBJ2-3 | TRBD1 | TRBV19 | . | TGTGCCAGTAGCCTGGGGACAGGGACAGATACGCAGTATTTT | CASSLGTGTDTQYF
TRBJ1-2 | TRBD1 | TRBV28 | . | TGTGCCAGCAGTTCCGGGACAGGGAGGCGCTACACCTTC | CASSSGTGRRYTF
TRBJ2-2 | . | TRBV19 | . | TGTGCCAGTAGTACCTCCGCCAATATGAACACCGGGGAGCTGTTTTTT | CASSTSANMNTGELFF
TRBJ2-7 | TRBD1 | TRBV6-1 | . | TGTGCCAGCAGTGAGTCCCGGGACAGATACGAGCAGTACTTC | CASSESRDRYEQYF